A single sample is the source of the 26 T cell receptor beta chains below, sequenced in a study of T cells expressing NK-cell markers. After re-calling the 5' RACE reads, TCRdb lists one entry per CDR3 protein, DNA absent. The sample data list 250,000 to 300,000 distinct CDR3 sequences. Sequenced: blood T cells: a sorted CD56 or NKG2C T cell subset, CD4+ or CD8+ T cells, or bulk PBMC T cells (not recorded which). The receptors here all came from a man between 18 and 29 years old in good health.

Here the CDR3 reads CASSLWDRGSNEQFF. This chain links TRBV12-3 or TRBV12-4 with TRBJ2-1; the D gene TCRdb calls, TRBD1, cannot be checked with no DNA. This CDR3 contains 15 residues.

The rearrangement links TRBV2 to TRBJ2-5; TCRdb returns TRBD1, unconfirmable since there is no DNA. CDR3 length equals 15 residues. Germline V gene sequence: CDR1 SNHLY, CDR2 FYNNEI. The CDR3 sequence: CASVLQGQEWETQYF.

The chain joins TRBV29-1 to TRBJ2-7; the D gene TCRdb calls, TRBD1, cannot be checked with no DNA. Germline CDR1 and CDR2: SQVTM and ANQGSEA. The CDR3 runs 11 residues. CDR3 loop: CSVRTGGEQYF.

V usage is TRBV20-1 and J usage is TRBJ2-7; TCRdb lists TRBD1, though no DNA is available to test this call. The CDR3 consists of 17 residues. The germline V gene has CDR1 DFQATT and CDR2 SNEGSKA (reference sequence). The CDR3 region is CSARDPRGSSLGAEQYF.

V is TRBV20-1 and J is TRBJ2-7; TCRdb names TRBD1, which stays unverified in the absence of DNA. Germline values: CDR1 DFQATT, CDR2 SNEGSKA (reference sequence). This CDR3 has 13 amino acids. CDR3 protein: CSVVGRTGHEQYF.

This sequence joins TRBV4-3 and TRBJ2-7; TCRdb gives TRBD1 as the D gene, but with no DNA this cannot be confirmed. The germline CDR1 and CDR2 sequences are LGHNA and YSLEER. CDR3 length: 16 residues. The CDR3 sequence is CASSQDGGQGTYEQYF.

The gene calls are TRBV20-1 and TRBJ2-3; TCRdb's D call of TRBD2 is untestable without DNA. The CDR3 covers 16 residues. Germline loops: CDR1 DFQATT, CDR2 SNEGSKA (reference sequence). This chain's CDR3 is CSARDQLAGVADTQYF.

The chain combines TRBV7-8 with TRBJ2-3; TCRdb calls TRBD1, which cannot be checked without DNA. The CDR3 extends over 16 amino acids. Germline loops: CDR1 SGHVS, CDR2 FQNEAQ. CDR3 sequence: CASSYRRSPRTDTQYF.

The chain joins TRBV29-1 to TRBJ2-1; lacking DNA, the TRBD2 call made by TCRdb goes unchecked. Germline V gives CDR1 SQVTM, CDR2 ANQGSEA. The CDR3 loop spans 16 amino acids. The CDR3 spells CSVEGLAGGPGNEQFF.

The chain carries TRBV20-1 and TRBJ2-3; without DNA, the TCRdb call of TRBD2 cannot be checked. The CDR3 runs to 18 residues. Germline loops: CDR1 DFQATT, CDR2 SNEGSKA (reference sequence). This chain's CDR3 is CSAVAGGPLSEWADTQYF.

The V call is TRBV5-6, the J call TRBJ2-2. There are 16 residues in the CDR3. The germline V gene encodes CDR1 SGHDT and CDR2 YYEEEE. CDR3 residues: CASSLARVGRTGELFF.

CDR3 in amino acids: CSARVTSGRRGFETQYF. The rearrangement joins TRBV20-1 to TRBJ2-5; the TCRdb call, TRBD2, lacks DNA for checking. The length of the CDR3 is 17 residues. Germline V lookup: CDR1 DFQATT, CDR2 SNEGSKA (reference sequence).

The chain couples TRBV15 to TRBJ2-1. The CDR3 is 14 amino acids. CDR1 and CDR2 from the germline V gene are LNHNV and YYDKDF (reference sequence). This chain's CDR3 is CATSRVPAYNEQFF.

V and J are TRBV12-3 or TRBV12-4 and TRBJ2-1; no DNA is available, so the TRBD2 call from TCRdb remains unchecked. CDR3 length equals 13 residues. The CDR3 spells CASSFPTRFEQFF.

V and J are TRBV29-1 and TRBJ2-5; TCRdb designates TRBD2, a call that cannot be tested without DNA. This CDR3 has 14 residues. Germline V gives CDR1 SQVTM, CDR2 ANQGSEA. CDR3 sequence reads: CSVVNRLTGETQYF.

V gene TRBV7-2 combines with J gene TRBJ2-3; TCRdb selects TRBD2, and the lack of DNA leaves this call unchecked. This CDR3 contains 15 residues. Germline V gene sequence: CDR1 SGHTA, CDR2 FQGNSA. Here the CDR3 reads CASSLGLAGGRTQYF.

The gene calls are TRBV27 and TRBJ1-2; TCRdb calls TRBD1, which cannot be checked without DNA. The V gene's germline CDR1 is MNHEY and CDR2 SMNVEV (reference sequence). There are 15 residues in the CDR3. The CDR3: CASSLGQGGIYGYTF.

The chain combines TRBV18 with TRBJ2-1; TCRdb designates TRBD2, a call that cannot be tested without DNA. Germline V CDR1 and CDR2: KGHSH, LQKENI. The CDR3 loop spans 16 amino acids. CDR3 region: CASSPTDEGLWNEQFF.

V is TRBV6-6 and J is TRBJ2-5; with no DNA, the TCRdb D assignment of TRBD1 cannot be verified. Germline V gene sequence: CDR1 MNHNY, CDR2 SVGAGI (reference sequence). CDR3 length: 12 residues. CDR3 sequence: CASKDSVETQYF.

The chain carries TRBV4-2 and TRBJ2-7; TCRdb gives TRBD2 as the D gene, but with no DNA this cannot be confirmed. Per germline, CDR1 LGHNA and CDR2 YNFKEQ. This CDR3 has 16 amino acids. CDR3 residues: CASSQVGLAGVAEQYF.

The chain has TRBV5-1 and TRBJ1-4; lacking DNA, the TRBD1 call made by TCRdb goes unchecked. The CDR3 has 14 residues. CDR1 and CDR2 (germline): SGHRS, YFSETQ. CDR3 amino acids: CASSRADGMEKLFF.

This sequence joins TRBV20-1 and TRBJ2-1; TCRdb selects TRBD1, and the lack of DNA leaves this call unchecked. Germline V gene sequence: CDR1 DFQATT, CDR2 SNEGSKA (reference sequence). The CDR3 sequence is 15 residues long. CDR3: CSAPPGQGPWYEQFF.

Here the CDR3 reads CASSYTGSYEQYF. This chain uses TRBV6-5 with TRBJ2-7; no DNA is available, so the TRBD2 call from TCRdb remains unchecked. CDR3 length: 13 amino acids. Germline lookup yields CDR1 MNHEY and CDR2 SVGAGI.

The gene calls are TRBV7-2 and TRBJ2-5. Germline lookup yields CDR1 SGHTA and CDR2 FQGNSA. There are 15 residues in the CDR3. CDR3 loop: CASSLGAALGETQYF.

This chain links TRBV5-4 with TRBJ1-2; lacking DNA, the TRBD1 call made by TCRdb goes unchecked. Germline V gives CDR1 SGHNT, CDR2 YYREEE (reference sequence). The CDR3 runs 13 residues. The chain's CDR3 is CASSDRGEYGYTF.

This sequence joins TRBV9 and TRBJ2-1. Germline assignment: CDR1 SGDLS and CDR2 YYNGEE. The CDR3 loop spans 11 amino acids. CDR3: CASSLSTEQFF.